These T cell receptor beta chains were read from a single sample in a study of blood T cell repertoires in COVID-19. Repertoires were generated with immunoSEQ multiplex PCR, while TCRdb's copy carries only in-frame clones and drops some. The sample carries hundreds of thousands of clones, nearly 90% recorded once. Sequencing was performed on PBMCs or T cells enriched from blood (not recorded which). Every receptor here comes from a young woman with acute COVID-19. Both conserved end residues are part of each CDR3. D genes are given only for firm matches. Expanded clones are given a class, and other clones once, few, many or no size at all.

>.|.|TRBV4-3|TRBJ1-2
CASSQVGGDYGYTF
TGCGCCAGCAGCCAAGTGGGGGGGGACTATGGCTACACCTTC
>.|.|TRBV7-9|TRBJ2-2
CASSLRGGTGELFF
TGTGCCAGCAGCTTAAGGGGCGGTACCGGGGAGCTGTTTTTT
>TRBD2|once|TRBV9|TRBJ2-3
CASSVSGGASDTQYF
TGTGCCAGCAGCGTAAGCGGGGGGGCATCGGATACGCAGTATTTT
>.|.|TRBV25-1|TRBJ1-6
CASSEYQDSPLHF
TGTGCCAGCAGTGAATATCAGGATTCACCCCTCCACTTT
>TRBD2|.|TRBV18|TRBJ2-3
CASGLAGAPGGQIGSTQYF
TGTGCCAGCGGACTAGCGGGGGCCCCGGGAGGGCAGATTGGGAGCACGCAGTATTTT
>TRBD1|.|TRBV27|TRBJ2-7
CASRIPGQGGYEQYF
TGTGCCAGCAGGATCCCGGGACAGGGGGGTTACGAGCAGTACTTC
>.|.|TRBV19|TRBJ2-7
CASSMRGSGPSYEQYF
TGTGCCAGTAGTATGAGGGGCAGCGGGCCCTCCTACGAGCAGTACTTC
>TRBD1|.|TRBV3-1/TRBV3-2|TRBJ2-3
CASSQQGARDTQYF
TGTGCCAGCAGCCAACAGGGGGCGAGAGATACGCAGTATTTT
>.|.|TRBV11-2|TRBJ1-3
CASSSISGRPGNTIYF
TGTGCCAGCAGCTCCATTAGCGGGAGGCCTGGAAACACCATATATTTT
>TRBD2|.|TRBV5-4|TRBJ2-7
CASSSGGGEQYF
TGTGCCAGCAGCTCCGGCGGGGGCGAGCAGTACTTC
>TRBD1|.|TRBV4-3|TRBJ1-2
CASSQATGTGYGYTF
TGCGCCAGCAGCCAAGCAACCGGGACAGGATATGGCTACACCTTC
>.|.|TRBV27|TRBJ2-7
CASSLAGYYEQYF
TGTGCCAGCAGTTTAGCGGGGTACTACGAGCAGTACTTC
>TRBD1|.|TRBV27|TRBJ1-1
CASSPGQGAVGTEAFF
TGTGCCAGCAGTCCAGGACAGGGGGCTGTCGGCACTGAAGCTTTCTTT
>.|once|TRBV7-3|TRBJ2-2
CASSGGYTGELFF
TGTGCCAGCAGTGGGGGGTACACCGGGGAGCTGTTTTTT
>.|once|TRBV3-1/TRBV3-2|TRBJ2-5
CASSQDGGARGETQYF
TGTGCCAGCAGCCAAGATGGAGGGGCCCGGGGAGAGACCCAGTACTTC
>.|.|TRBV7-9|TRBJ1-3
CASSLAGFAGNTIYF
TGTGCCAGCAGCTTAGCCGGGTTTGCTGGAAACACCATATATTTT
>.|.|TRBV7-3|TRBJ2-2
CASSYEGRELFF
TGTGCCAGCAGCTACGAGGGCCGGGAGCTGTTTTTT
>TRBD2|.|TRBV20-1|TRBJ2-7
CSASRLAGGYEQYF
TGCAGTGCTAGTAGGCTAGCGGGAGGGTACGAGCAGTACTTC
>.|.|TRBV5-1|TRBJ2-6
CASSSRTTDPGANVLTF
TGCGCCAGCAGCTCAAGAACGACAGACCCTGGGGCCAACGTCCTGACTTTC
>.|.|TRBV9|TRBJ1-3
CASSDTGIRQVNETTIYF
TGTGCCAGCAGCGACACAGGGATACGTCAGGTCAATGAAACGACCATATATTTT
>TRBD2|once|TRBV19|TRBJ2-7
CASSRTSGSDEQYF
TGTGCCAGTAGTAGGACTAGCGGTTCGGACGAGCAGTACTTC
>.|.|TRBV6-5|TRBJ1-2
CASRGMGGDYGYTF
TGTGCCAGCAGGGGGATGGGGGGTGACTATGGCTACACCTTC
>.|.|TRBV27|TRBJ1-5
CASSPRDSNQPQHF
TGTGCCAGCAGTCCCAGGGATAGCAATCAGCCCCAGCATTTT
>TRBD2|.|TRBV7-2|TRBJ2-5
CASSSGLAGGYETQYF
TGTGCCAGCAGCTCGGGACTAGCGGGGGGGTACGAGACCCAGTACTTC
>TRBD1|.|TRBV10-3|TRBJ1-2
CAISNRGGNGYTF
TGTGCCATCAGTAACAGGGGAGGTAATGGCTACACCTTC
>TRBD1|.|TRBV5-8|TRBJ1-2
CASSSEQGSQTYGYTF
TGTGCCAGCAGCTCCGAACAGGGGTCACAAACCTATGGCTACACCTTC
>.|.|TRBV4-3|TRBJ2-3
CASSQVISDTQYF
TGCGCCAGCAGCCAAGTTATTTCAGATACGCAGTATTTT
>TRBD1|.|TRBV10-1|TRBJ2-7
CASSSGQGFGEQYF
TGCGCCAGCAGCTCGGGACAGGGTTTCGGCGAGCAGTACTTC
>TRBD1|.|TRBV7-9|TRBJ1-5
CASSVGDRDNQPQHF
TGTGCCAGCAGCGTTGGAGACAGGGACAATCAGCCCCAGCATTTT
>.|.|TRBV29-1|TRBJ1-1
CSVEEVSVGNTEAFF
TGCAGCGTTGAAGAGGTCAGCGTAGGAAACACTGAAGCTTTCTTT
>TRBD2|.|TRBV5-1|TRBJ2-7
CASSPLVGGYEQYF
TGCGCCAGCAGCCCCTTAGTGGGGGGGTACGAGCAGTACTTC
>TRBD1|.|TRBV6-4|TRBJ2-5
CASSDSMGTGVRETQYF
TGTGCCAGCAGTGACTCTATGGGGACAGGGGTGAGGGAGACCCAGTACTTC
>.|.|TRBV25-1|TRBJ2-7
CASSYGGQPPYEQYF
TGTGCCAGCAGTTACGGAGGACAGCCGCCTTACGAGCAGTACTTC
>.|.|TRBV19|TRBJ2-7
CASSNAGFSAREQYF
TGTGCCAGTAGTAACGCAGGGTTTTCGGCTAGGGAGCAGTACTTC
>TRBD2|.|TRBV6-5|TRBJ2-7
CASSPGTRPYEQYF
TGTGCCAGCAGCCCCGGGACTAGGCCATACGAGCAGTACTTC
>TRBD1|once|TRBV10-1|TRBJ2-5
CASSEFGTGEETQYF
TGCGCCAGCAGTGAGTTTGGGACAGGGGAAGAGACCCAGTACTTC
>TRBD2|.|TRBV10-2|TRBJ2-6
CASRGGTSGANVLTF
TGCGCCAGCAGGGGGGGGACCTCTGGGGCCAACGTCCTGACTTTC